The 26 T cell receptor beta chains presented below share a single source sample, sequenced in a study of blood T cell repertoires in COVID-19. Measured with immunoSEQ multiplex PCR; TCRdb has only the in-frame clones, and not every one. Counted here are about 23,000 clones, approximately 72% occurring once; the ten biggest clones make up 43%. Sequenced input: peripheral blood. All receptors derive from a woman aged 80 or over with acute or convalescent COVID-19.

The chain uses TRBV27 and TRBJ1-4; TRBD1 matches at 7 bases. Germline-derived CDR1 and CDR2 are MNHEY and SMNVEV (reference sequence). CDR3 size: 19 residues. Losses at the gene ends were 2 bases for V and 0 bases for J; bases not matched to a gene: 12. The CDR3 DNA reads TGTGCCAGCAGTTTAGAGGGCCCTTACAGGGGTACAACTAATGAAAAACTGTTTTTT. It yields the protein CASSLEGPYRGTTNEKLFF.

The sample holds one count of this clone. CDR3 sequence reads: CASSISPGDYEQYF. The CDR3 DNA follows: TGTGCCAGTAGTATTTCTCCGGGTGACTACGAGCAGTACTTC. The chain has TRBV19 and TRBJ2-7; D is unresolved. Trimming cost V 3 bases and J 3 bases, with 12 bases left between them. CDR3 size: 14 residues. CDR1 and CDR2 from the germline V gene are LNHDA and SQIVND (reference sequence).

The gene calls are TRBV28 and TRBJ2-7, with a tentative D call TRBD1 (5 bases). In germline, CDR1 is MDHEN, CDR2 SYDVKM. The CDR3 is made up of 15 amino acids. V lost 1 base and J 3 bases, leaving 13 bases between the germline ends. This chain's CDR3 is CASSLFGQGLYEQYF. The CDR3, as DNA: TGTGCCAGCAGTTTATTCGGGCAGGGCCTCTACGAGCAGTACTTC. Full variable domain (remainder filled in from reference TRBV28 and TRBJ2-7): DVKVTQSSRYLVKRTGEKVFLECVQDMDHENMFWYRQDPGLGLRLIYFSYDVKMKEKGDIPEGYSVSREKKERFSLILESASTNQTSMYLCASSLFGQGLYEQYFGPGTRLTVT.

This chain connects TRBV7-2 to TRBJ1-6; the match to TRBD1 covers 7 bases. V trimming: 5 bases; J trimming: 14 bases; junction bases outside the gene matches: 15. Germline CDR1 and CDR2: SGHTA and FQGNSA. The CDR3 has 15 amino acids. In nucleotides, the CDR3 is TGTGCCAGCAGCCAGACGTCAGGGGGGATAATTTCCCTCCACTTT. This codes for CASSQTSGGIISLHF.

V is TRBV28 and J is TRBJ2-2; 7 bases line up with TRBD1. The germline CDR1 and CDR2 sequences are MDHEN and SYDVKM. Trimming took 0 bases from V and 6 from J; bases not matched to a gene: 4. The CDR3 contains 15 residues. DNA of the CDR3: TGTGCCAGCAGTTTATGGGGTCAGGGGGCCGGGGAGCTGTTTTTT. This sequence encodes CASSLWGQGAGELFF.

This clone occurred a few times. The V and J genes are TRBV15 and TRBJ1-4; a weak D match, TRBD1 (5 bases). This CDR3 region has 16 residues. The V end was cut by 5 bases, the J end by 0 bases, with 13 bases between. Germline-derived CDR1 and CDR2 are LNHNV and YYDKDF (reference sequence). CDR3 loop: CATSSGGFATNEKLFF. CDR3 DNA sequence: TGTGCCACCAGCTCCGGGGGGTTCGCAACTAATGAAAAACTGTTTTTT.

This clone has only a few counts. The chain uses TRBV12-5 and TRBJ2-1, with TRBD2 matching over 8 bases. Per the germline V gene, CDR1 is LGHNT and CDR2 is FRNRAP. The CDR3 is made up of 17 amino acids. V lost 5 bases and J lost 0; bases outside the gene matches: 9. CDR3 sequence: CASGPPAAGGSYNEQFF. The CDR3 nucleotides are TGTGCTAGTGGTCCCCCCGCGGCGGGGGGCTCCTACAATGAGCAGTTCTTC.

This chain's CDR3 is CASSLRTASTDTQYF. For the CDR3, the DNA is TGCGCCAGCAGCTTGAGGACAGCAAGCACAGATACGCAGTATTTT. The chain has TRBV5-1 and TRBJ2-3, with D perhaps matching TRBD1 (6 bases). The germline V gene has CDR1 SGHRS and CDR2 YFSETQ. Trimming removed 1 base at V and 0 bases at J, with 9 bases between. This CDR3 has 15 residues.

V and J are TRBV5-1 and TRBJ1-1; 10 bases align to TRBD1. Trimming cost V 2 bases and J 5 bases; bases outside gene matches: 6. The CDR3 covers 15 residues. Germline values: CDR1 SGHRS, CDR2 YFSETQ. The CDR3 here is CASSFLGQGTTEAFF. The CDR3 bases are TGCGCCAGCAGCTTTCTGGGACAGGGGACGACTGAAGCTTTCTTT. The full variable domain, its missing parts supplied by reference TRBV5-1 and TRBJ1-1, is KAGVTQTPRYLIKTRGQQVTLSCSPISGHRSVSWYQQTPGQGLQFLFEYFSETQRNKGNFPGRFSGRQFSNSRSEMNVSTLELGDSALYLCASSFLGQGTTEAFFGQGTRLTVV.

The rearrangement links TRBV7-2 to TRBJ1-6, with D tentatively TRBD1 (6 bases). Germline assignment: CDR1 SGHTA and CDR2 FQGNSA. The V end lost 5 bases, the J end lost 4 bases, and 15 bases lay between the germline ends. CDR3 length: 16 amino acids. The CDR3 loop is CASSPQGGRYNSPLHF. The CDR3 bases are TGTGCCAGCAGCCCGCAAGGGGGACGTTATAATTCACCCCTCCACTTT. Variable domain in full (rest from reference TRBV7-2 and TRBJ1-6): GAGVSQSPSNKVTEKGKDVELRCDPISGHTALYWYRQSLGQGLEFLIYFQGNSAPDKSGLPSDRFSAERTGGSVSTLTIQRTQQEDSAVYLCASSPQGGRYNSPLHFGNGTRLTVT.

The chain uses TRBV11-2 and TRBJ2-7; weak D call: TRBD1 (6 bases). Trimming took off 6 bases at V and 6 bases at J, with 12 bases between the two ends. The V gene's germline CDR1 is SGHAT and CDR2 FQNNGV. The CDR3 runs to 12 residues. In DNA form, the CDR3 reads TGTGCCAGCAGTCAAACAGGGTTCGAGCAGTACTTC. Its translation: CASSQTGFEQYF.

This chain links TRBV7-8 with TRBJ1-1, with D hard to call. The CDR3 contains 14 residues. Germline V gene sequence: CDR1 SGHVS, CDR2 FQNEAQ. V was cut by 0 bases and J by 8 bases, with 13 bases left in between. The CDR3 DNA reads TGTGCCAGCAGCTTAGCGCAAGGCAGGAGGGAAGCTTTCTTT. Amino acids: CASSLAQGRREAFF.

This clone appeared a few times. The chain has TRBV7-8 and TRBJ2-7; 7 bases line up with TRBD2. J was trimmed by 1 base and V by 10 bases; bases with no gene match: 7. Germline V gene data show CDR1 as SGHVS and CDR2 as FQNEAQ. The CDR3 extends over 13 amino acids. CDR3 residues: CAIGAGASYEQYF. The CDR3 region has the DNA TGTGCCATAGGGGCGGGAGCGTCCTACGAGCAGTACTTC.

The rearrangement uses TRBV6-1 and TRBJ2-7, with 12 nucleotides matching TRBD1. Per the germline V gene, CDR1 is MNHNS and CDR2 is SASEGT. The V segment lost 1 base and the J segment 2 bases; nucleotides outside the gene matches: 6. The length of the CDR3 is 17 residues. This CDR3 is CASSEVWGQGAPYEQYF. The CDR3 DNA is TGTGCCAGCAGTGAAGTTTGGGGACAGGGGGCCCCCTACGAGCAGTACTTC.

This clone was detected many times. The V and J genes are TRBV19 and TRBJ2-7; D call uncertain. Trimming removed 3 bases from V and 3 bases from J, with 9 bases in between. The CDR3 contains 13 residues. CDR1 is LNHDA, CDR2 SQIVND, per germline (reference sequence). CDR3: CASSIGQNYEQYF. Here the CDR3 DNA reads TGTGCCAGTAGTATTGGCCAGAACTACGAGCAGTACTTC.

CDR3 coding DNA: TGTGCCAGCAGCTTAAGGGGCTTTAACTATGGCTACACCTTC. It is translated as CASSLRGFNYGYTF. The rearrangement uses TRBV7-9 and TRBJ1-2, with D perhaps TRBD1 (5 bases). CDR1 is SEHNR and CDR2 is FQNEAQ in the germline V gene (reference sequence). The CDR3 sequence is 14 residues long. V was clipped by 2 bases and J by 1 base, with 8 bases between them.

This sequence joins TRBV29-1 and TRBJ1-2; no reliable D call. The V end lost 4 bases, the J end lost 5 bases, and 8 bases lay between the germline ends. Germline CDR1 and CDR2: SQVTM and ANQGSEA. The CDR3 runs to 11 residues. DNA of the CDR3: TGCAGCGTTGGCAGAAGATATGGCTACACCTTC. Its translation: CSVGRRYGYTF.

The chain combines TRBV5-5 with TRBJ2-1; 11 nucleotides agree with TRBD1. The CDR3 is made up of 15 amino acids. CDR1 and CDR2 from the germline V gene are SGHKS and YYEKEE (reference sequence). J was trimmed by 8 bases and V by 1 base; bases with no gene match: 5. This chain's CDR3 is CASSLFGQGADEQFF. CDR3 nucleotide sequence: TGTGCCAGCAGCTTGTTTGGACAGGGGGCGGATGAGCAGTTCTTC.

V is TRBV3-1 (or the pseudogene TRBV3-2) and J is TRBJ2-1; TRBD2 agrees at 12 bases. This CDR3 comprises 18 residues. The J segment lost 2 bases and the V segment lost 2 bases, leaving 7 bases of the junction unmatched. Germline V lookup: CDR1 LGHDT, CDR2 YNNKEL (reference sequence). The CDR3 nucleotides read TGTGCCAGCAGCCAATGGCTAGCGGGGGGGCGGGCCTACAATGAGCAGTTCTTC. Encoded protein: CASSQWLAGGRAYNEQFF.

Concerning this clone: One junction end does not reproduce the germline sequence, and a read error may be involved. The chain has TRBV7-2 and TRBJ2-5; 10 positions agree with TRBD2. The length of the CDR3 is 16 residues. The germline CDR1 and CDR2 sequences are SGHTA and FQGNSA. CDR3 in amino acids: CASSQGSAGGQGTQYF. DNA of the CDR3: TGTGCCAGCAGCCAGGGGTCAGCGGGGGGGCAAGGGACCCAGTACTTC.

This chain joins TRBV12-5 and TRBJ1-1, with D unclear. Trimming took off 4 bases at V and 7 bases at J, with 7 bases between the two ends. The CDR3 spans 11 residues. Germline V CDR1 and CDR2: LGHNT, FRNRAP. The CDR3, as DNA: TGTGCTAGTGGTTCATACAATGAAGCTTTCTTT. Encoded protein: CASGSYNEAFF.

The chain is built from TRBV27 and TRBJ1-2; D possibly corresponds to TRBD1 (5 bases). Per the germline V gene, CDR1 is MNHEY and CDR2 is SMNVEV (reference sequence). Deletions cut 3 bases from V and 8 bases from J, with 13 bases between. The CDR3 runs 13 residues. The DNA for the CDR3 is TGTGCCAGCAGTTTGTGGGGAGGGGACGGCTACACCTTC. This encodes CASSLWGGDGYTF.

This clone was counted only a few times. The gene calls are TRBV5-1 and TRBJ2-1; D may be TRBD1 (8 bases). V was shortened by 3 bases and J by 9 bases, with 16 bases between the two germline ends. Germline values: CDR1 SGHRS, CDR2 YFSETQ. The CDR3 is 14 amino acids. For the CDR3, the DNA is TGCGCCAGCAGCTACGGACAGGGCGGGGGTGAGCAGTTCTTC. Translated, it gives CASSYGQGGGEQFF.

The chain has TRBV28 and TRBJ1-1; TRBD1 is a possible D gene (5 bases). With 2 bases removed from V and 13 bases from J, the gap between germline ends came to 17 bases. CDR1 and CDR2 (germline): MDHEN, SYDVKM. CDR3 length: 13 amino acids. DNA of the CDR3: TGTGCCAGCAGTTTACCAGGGCAGGGTAGGGGTTTCTTT. Translation: CASSLPGQGRGFF.

V gene TRBV4-1 combines with J gene TRBJ2-3, with TRBD1 matching 11 bases. Trimming at V came to 0 bases and at J to 3 bases, leaving 2 bases not matched to a gene. CDR3 size: 16 residues. In germline, CDR1 is MGHRA, CDR2 YSYEKL. The CDR3 here is CASSQEDRGQTDTQYF. CDR3 nucleotides: TGCGCCAGCAGCCAAGAGGACAGGGGGCAAACAGATACGCAGTATTTT.

The chain recombines TRBV30 with TRBJ1-6, with D perhaps TRBD1 (6 bases). CDR3 length: 12 residues. CDR1 is GTSNPN and CDR2 is SVGIG in the germline V gene (reference sequence). Trimming left V 7 bases short and J 9 bases short, with 13 bases between. The CDR3 loop is CAFGQSTSPLHF. CDR3 DNA sequence: TGTGCCTTCGGACAGTCGACTTCACCCCTCCACTTT.